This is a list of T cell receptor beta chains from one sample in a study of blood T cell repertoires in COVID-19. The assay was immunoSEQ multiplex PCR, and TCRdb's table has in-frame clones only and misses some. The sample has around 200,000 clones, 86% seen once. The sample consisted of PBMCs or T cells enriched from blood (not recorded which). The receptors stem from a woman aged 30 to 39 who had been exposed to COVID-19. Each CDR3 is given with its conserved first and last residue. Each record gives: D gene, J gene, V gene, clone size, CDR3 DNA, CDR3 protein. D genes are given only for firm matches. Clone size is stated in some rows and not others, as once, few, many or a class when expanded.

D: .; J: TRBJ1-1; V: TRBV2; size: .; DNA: TGTGCCAGCAGTGAAGTGGGGCTGATGAACACTGAAGCTTTCTTT; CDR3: CASSEVGLMNTEAFF
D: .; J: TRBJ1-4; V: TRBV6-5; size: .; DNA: TGTGCCGGTCGTCACGGGACTCCAGGAGGAGAAAAACTGTTTTTT; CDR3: CAGRHGTPGGEKLFF
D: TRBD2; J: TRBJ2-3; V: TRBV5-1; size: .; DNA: TGCGCCAGCAGCCGGGGGGGCCCCGGAGATACGCAGTATTTT; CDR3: CASSRGGPGDTQYF
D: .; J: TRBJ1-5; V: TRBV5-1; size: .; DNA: TGCGCCAGCAGCTTGGGTGAGAGCTCGGGTCAGCCCCAGCATTTT; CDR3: CASSLGESSGQPQHF
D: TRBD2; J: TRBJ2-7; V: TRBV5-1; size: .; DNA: TGCGCCAGCAGCTTGGCCGGGGGAAGCGGGGGGCTGTACGAGCAGTACTTC; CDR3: CASSLAGGSGGLYEQYF
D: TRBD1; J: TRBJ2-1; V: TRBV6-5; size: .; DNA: TGTGCCAGCAGCCGGACAGGGGTGGTCAATGAGCAGTTCTTC; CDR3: CASSRTGVVNEQFF
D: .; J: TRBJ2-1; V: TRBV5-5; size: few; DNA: TGTGCCAGCAGCTTGGCCACAGGGAAGGTCAATGAGCAGTTCTTC; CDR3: CASSLATGKVNEQFF
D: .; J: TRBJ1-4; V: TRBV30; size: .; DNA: TGTGCCTGGAGCGGAGGGGCCGTAAATGAAAAACTGTTTTTT; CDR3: CAWSGGAVNEKLFF
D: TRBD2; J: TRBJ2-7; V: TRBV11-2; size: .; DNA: TGTGCCAGCAGCTTAGCCGGACTAGCGGGGGGCTACGAGCAGTACTTC; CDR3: CASSLAGLAGGYEQYF
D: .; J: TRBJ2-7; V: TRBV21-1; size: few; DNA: TGTGCCAGCAGCAAGGCCCTACCGGGACTAGCAAGGAACGAGCAGTACTTC; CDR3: CASSKALPGLARNEQYF
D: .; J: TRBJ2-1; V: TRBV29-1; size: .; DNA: TGCAGCGTCCGAACGGGGAATGAGCAGTTCTTC; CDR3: CSVRTGNEQFF
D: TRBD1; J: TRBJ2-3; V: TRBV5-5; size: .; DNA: TGTGCCAGCAGCTTCGGACAGGGGGAATTTGATACGCAGTATTTT; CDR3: CASSFGQGEFDTQYF
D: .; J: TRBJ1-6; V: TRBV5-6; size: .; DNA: TGTGCCAGCAGGCCCTATTCCGACAAGTTAAATTCACCCCTCCACTTT; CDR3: CASRPYSDKLNSPLHF
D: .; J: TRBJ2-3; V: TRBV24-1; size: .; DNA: TGTGCCACTAGCCGAAGCACAGATACGCAGTATTTT; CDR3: CATSRSTDTQYF
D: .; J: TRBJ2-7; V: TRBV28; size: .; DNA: TGTGCCAGCAGAGGGACCGGGACAAGCTACGAGCAGTACTTC; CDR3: CASRGTGTSYEQYF
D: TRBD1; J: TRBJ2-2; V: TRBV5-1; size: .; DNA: TGCGCCAGCAGGCGGACAGGGAACGGGGAGCTGTTTTTT; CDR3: CASRRTGNGELFF
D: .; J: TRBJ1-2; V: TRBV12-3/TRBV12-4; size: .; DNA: TGTGCCAGCAGTTGGGGGGGTGGCTACACCTTC; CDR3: CASSWGGGYTF
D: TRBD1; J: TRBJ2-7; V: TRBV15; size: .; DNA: TGTGCCACCAGCAGAGTGGGACAGGCTACGGGGCGGTACTTC; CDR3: CATSRVGQATGRYF
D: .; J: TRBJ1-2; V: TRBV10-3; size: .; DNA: TGTGCCATCAGTAACACAGAGTATGGCTACACCTTC; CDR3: CAISNTEYGYTF
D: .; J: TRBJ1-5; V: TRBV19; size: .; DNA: TGTGCCAGTAGTATCGGGGAGGAACAGCCCCAGCATTTT; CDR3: CASSIGEEQPQHF
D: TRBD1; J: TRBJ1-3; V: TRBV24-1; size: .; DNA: TGTGCCACCAGTGATTCCAGGGGGCGCGGAAACACCATATATTTT; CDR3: CATSDSRGRGNTIYF
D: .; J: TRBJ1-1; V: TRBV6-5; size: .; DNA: TGTGCCAGCTCAGAGCAGGCGAACACTGAAGCTTTCTTT; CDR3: CASSEQANTEAFF
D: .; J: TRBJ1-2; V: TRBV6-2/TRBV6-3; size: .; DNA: TGTGCCAGCAGCCCTACCCCGGGGGGCGCGGTTTATGGCTACACCTTC; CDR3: CASSPTPGGAVYGYTF
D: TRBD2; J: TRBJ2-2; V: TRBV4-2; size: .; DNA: TGTGCCAGCAGCCAAGAGCTAGCGGGCGGGGAGCTGTTTTTT; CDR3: CASSQELAGGELFF
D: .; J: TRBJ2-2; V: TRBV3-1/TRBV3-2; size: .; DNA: TGTGCCAGCAGTTTTTCATCGGCGGCCGGGGAGCTGTTTTTT; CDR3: CASSFSSAAGELFF
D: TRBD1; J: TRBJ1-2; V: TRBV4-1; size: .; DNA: TGCGCCAGCAGCCTACTCCCCGGACAGGACAGGGAGTGGTATGGCTACACCTTC; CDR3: CASSLLPGQDREWYGYTF
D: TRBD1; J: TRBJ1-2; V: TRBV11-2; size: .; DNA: TGTGCCAGCAGCACTGGACAGGGGGCCTTCTATGGCTACACCTTC; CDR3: CASSTGQGAFYGYTF
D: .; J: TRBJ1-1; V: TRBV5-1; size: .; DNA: TGCGCCAGCAGCCACAGGGTTCCGAACACTGAAGCTTTCTTT; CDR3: CASSHRVPNTEAFF
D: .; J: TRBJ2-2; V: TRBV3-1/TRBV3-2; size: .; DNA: TGTGCCAGCGGCCAAGGGGCTTGGGCAAACACCGGGGAGCTGTTTTTT; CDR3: CASGQGAWANTGELFF
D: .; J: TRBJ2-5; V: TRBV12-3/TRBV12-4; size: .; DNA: TGTGCCAGCAGTTCAGACTACTTAGGGACCCAGTACTTC; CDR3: CASSSDYLGTQYF
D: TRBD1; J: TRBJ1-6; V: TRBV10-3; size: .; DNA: TGTGCCATCAGCGGACAGGGTAATTCACCCCTCCACTTT; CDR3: CAISGQGNSPLHF
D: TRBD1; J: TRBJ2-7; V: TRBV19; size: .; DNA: TGTGCCAGTAGCTACGGACAGGGGCCGTCCTACGAGCAGTACTTC; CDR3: CASSYGQGPSYEQYF
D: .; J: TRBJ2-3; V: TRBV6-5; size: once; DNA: TGTGCCAGCAGTTACCTGACAGGACATTCCAATACGCAGTATTTT; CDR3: CASSYLTGHSNTQYF
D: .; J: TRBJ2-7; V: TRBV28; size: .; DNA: TGTGCCAGCAGGATGGGGGGGCCCTACGAGCAGTACTTC; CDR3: CASRMGGPYEQYF
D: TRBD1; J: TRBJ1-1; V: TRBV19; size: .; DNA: TGTGCCAGTAGCGACACAGGAACAGGGGGGAACACTGAAGCTTTCTTT; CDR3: CASSDTGTGGNTEAFF
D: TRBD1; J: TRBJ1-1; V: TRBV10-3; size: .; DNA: TGTGCCATGTCGGGACAGGTGAACACTGAAGCTTTCTTT; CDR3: CAMSGQVNTEAFF
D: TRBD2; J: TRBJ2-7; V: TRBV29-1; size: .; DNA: TGCAGCGTTGGCGCGGGGGGGGCGTCCTACGAGCAGTACTTC; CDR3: CSVGAGGASYEQYF
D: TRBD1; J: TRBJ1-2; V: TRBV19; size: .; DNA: TGTGCCAGTACTTATCAACAGGGGACCTCCGGCTACACCTTC; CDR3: CASTYQQGTSGYTF
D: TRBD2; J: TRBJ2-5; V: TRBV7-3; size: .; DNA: TGTGCCAGCAGCCCAAAGGGCGGGGGGGCCGGTGAGACCCAGTACTTC; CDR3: CASSPKGGGAGETQYF
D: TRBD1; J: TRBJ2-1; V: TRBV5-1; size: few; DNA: TGCGCCAGCAGCTACGGACAGGGGGCGAGAAGGAATGAGCAGTTCTTC; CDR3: CASSYGQGARRNEQFF
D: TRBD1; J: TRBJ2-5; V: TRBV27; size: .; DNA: TGTGCCAGCAGTCCCTGGACAGGGGGCGGAGGCGAGACCCAGTACTTC; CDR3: CASSPWTGGGGETQYF
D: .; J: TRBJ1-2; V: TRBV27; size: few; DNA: TGTGCCAGCAGTTTAGGCCAGTCCTTCTATGGCTACACCTTC; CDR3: CASSLGQSFYGYTF
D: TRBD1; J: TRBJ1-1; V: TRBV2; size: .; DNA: TGTGCCAGCAGTGGACAGGGAATTGTGATGAACACTGAAGCTTTCTTT; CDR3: CASSGQGIVMNTEAFF
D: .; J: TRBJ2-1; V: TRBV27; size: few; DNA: TGTGCCAGCAGTACCAACCCCGGAGGGCAGTTCTTC; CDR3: CASSTNPGGQFF
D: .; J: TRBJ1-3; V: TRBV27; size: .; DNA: TGTGCCAGCAGCCCCAGCGGGCCCGGGGGTGGAAACACCATATATTTT; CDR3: CASSPSGPGGGNTIYF
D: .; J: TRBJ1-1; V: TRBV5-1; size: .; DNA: TGCGCCAGCAGCACAGGTCTGAACACTGAAGCTTTCTTT; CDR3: CASSTGLNTEAFF
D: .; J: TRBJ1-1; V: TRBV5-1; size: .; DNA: TGCGCCAGCAGCTGGGGGACTCTGAACACTGAAGCTTTCTTT; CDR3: CASSWGTLNTEAFF
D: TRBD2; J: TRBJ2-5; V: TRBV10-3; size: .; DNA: TGTGCCATCAGGGGGGGGACTAGCGGAAAACAAGAGACCCAGTACTTC; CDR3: CAIRGGTSGKQETQYF
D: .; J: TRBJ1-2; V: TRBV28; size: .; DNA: TGTGCCAGCAGTTTATCGTCAGGGAATCCCTATGGCTACACCTTC; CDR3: CASSLSSGNPYGYTF
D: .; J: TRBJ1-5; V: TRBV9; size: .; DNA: TGTGCCAGCAGAGAAGACAGGAGGAAAGGCAATCAGCCCCAGCATTTT; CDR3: CASREDRRKGNQPQHF
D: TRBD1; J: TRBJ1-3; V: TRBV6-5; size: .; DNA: TGTGCCAGCAGCCAGGGGGCCGCAAACACCATATATTTT; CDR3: CASSQGAANTIYF